The next 17 T cell receptor beta chains were all read from a single sample in a study of T cells in AML relapse after transplant. TCR alpha and beta chains were amplified from RNA by modified RACE PCR. TCRdb reprocessed the PCR reads via MiXCR and lists one record per CDR3 protein. The table records about 1,000 distinct CDR3 sequences, over 15% of them present only once. Source material: bone marrow. The origin of the receptors is a human donor in good health.

In DNA form, the CDR3 reads TGTGCCAGCAGCCAAGGACAGCGCGCCTACAATGAGCAGTTCTTC. This translates into CASSQGQRAYNEQFF. V and J are TRBV14 and TRBJ2-1; a possible D gene is TRBD1 (5 bases). The CDR3 is 15 amino acids. Germline-derived CDR1 and CDR2 are SGHDN and FVKESK. V lost 1 base and J lost 2, with 9 bases in between. Combining the CDR3 with reference TRBV14 and TRBJ2-1 gives the whole variable domain EAGVTQFPSHSVIEKGQTVTLRCDPISGHDNLYWYRRVMGKEIKFLLHFVKESKQDESGMPNNRFLAERTGGTYSTLKVQPAELEDSGVYFCASSQGQRAYNEQFFGPGTRLTVL.

This chain links TRBV7-9 with TRBJ2-3, with D possibly being TRBD2 (6 bases). Trimming stripped 5 bases from V and 5 bases from J, with 17 bases between. Germline values: CDR1 SEHNR, CDR2 FQNEAQ (reference sequence). The CDR3 contains 15 residues. As DNA, the CDR3 is TGTGCCAGCAGCCACCTGGCCGGGAGAGGAGATACGCAGTATTTT. The encoded protein is CASSHLAGRGDTQYF.

By share, this clonotype ranks as large. This chain joins TRBV27 and TRBJ2-4, with D perhaps matching TRBD2 (5 bases). Germline CDR1 and CDR2: MNHEY and SMNVEV (reference sequence). V gave up 1 base and J gave up 5 bases, with 6 bases separating them. The CDR3 contains 13 residues. The CDR3 DNA follows: TGTGCCAGCAGTTTATACGGGGAAAACATTCAGTACTTC. Its translation: CASSLYGENIQYF.

By sample fraction, this clonotype is medium-sized (0.01 to 0.1%). The chain joins TRBV6-1 to TRBJ2-7; the D is unclear. The CDR3 contains 13 residues. From germline, CDR1 is MNHNS and CDR2 SASEGT. Trimming pared 7 bases from V and 2 bases from J, leaving 12 bases between. CDR3 loop: CASTDGSPYEQYF. CDR3 bases: TGTGCCAGCACGGACGGCTCCCCCTACGAGCAGTACTTC.

Within the sample, this clonotype is medium-sized. The rearrangement uses TRBV18 and TRBJ2-2, with a possible D match to TRBD2 (6 bases). The CDR3 sequence is 16 residues long. Germline lookup yields CDR1 KGHSH and CDR2 LQKENI. Trimming removed 6 bases from V and 6 bases from J, with 20 bases in between. Here the CDR3 reads CASSAPWRDSAGELFF. As DNA, the CDR3 is TGTGCCAGCTCCGCCCCGTGGCGGGATTCGGCCGGGGAGCTGTTTTTT.

By frequency in the sample, this clonotype is large. The chain carries TRBV7-2 and TRBJ2-5, with D possibly matching TRBD1 (5 bases). Germline CDR1 and CDR2: SGHTA and FQGNSA. With 1 base removed from V and 7 bases from J, the gap between germline ends came to 10 bases. There are 13 residues in the CDR3. DNA of the CDR3: TGTGCCAGCAGCTTAGAAGGGGCCGGGACCCAGTACTTC. This translates into CASSLEGAGTQYF.

This clonotype is labeled large. The CDR3 reads CSARTGLHEQYF. In DNA form, the CDR3 reads TGCAGTGCGCGGACAGGGCTGCACGAGCAGTACTTC. This chain links TRBV20-1 with TRBJ2-7; 8 bases map to TRBD1. The junction had 6 bases not matched to a gene; V was cut back by 6 bases and J by 5 bases. Germline loops: CDR1 DFQATT, CDR2 SNEGSKA (reference sequence). The CDR3 is made up of 12 amino acids.

This clonotype is labeled as medium-sized. J is TRBJ2-1 and V is TRBV3-1, with 7 bases aligning to TRBD2. Germline CDR1 is LGHDT and CDR2 is YNNKEL (reference sequence). V shed 1 base and J 15 bases; nucleotides not matched to a gene: 6. The CDR3 length is 12 residues. The CDR3 bases are TGTGCCAGCAGCCAAGTTGGACTAGTGAGGTTCTTC. It is translated as CASSQVGLVRFF.

In this sample, this clonotype is medium-sized. V gene TRBV5-4 combines with J gene TRBJ2-5, with TRBD1 matching 10 bases. The CDR3 spans 15 residues. Looked up from germline, CDR1 is SGHNT and CDR2 is YYREEE (reference sequence). With V trimmed by 6 bases and J by 5 bases, 10 bases remained unmatched. The CDR3 loop reads CASTPGQGGGETQYF. The CDR3 DNA is TGTGCCAGCACCCCAGGACAGGGGGGCGGGGAGACCCAGTACTTC.

This clonotype was seen just once. This rearrangement joins TRBV29-1 to TRBJ1-1, with D possibly being TRBD1 (6 bases). Germline-derived CDR1 and CDR2 are SQVTM and ANQGSEA. V was shortened by 6 bases and J by 4 bases, with 15 bases between the two germline ends. The CDR3 consists of 13 residues. The CDR3 DNA sequence: TGCAGCGTCGATAGCGGGGGCGGCACTGAAGCTTTCTTT. This encodes CSVDSGGGTEAFF. The variable domain in full, with the rest retrieved from reference TRBV29-1 and TRBJ1-1, is SAVISQKPSRDICQRGTSLTIQCQVDSQVTMMFWYRQQPGQSLTLIATANQGSEATYESGFVIDKFPISRPNLTFSTLTVSNMSPEDSSIYLCSVDSGGGTEAFFGQGTRLTVV.

The chain employs TRBV7-9 and TRBJ2-1; 7 bases align to TRBD2. The V segment lost 7 bases and the J segment 6 bases; nucleotides outside the gene matches: 3. The CDR3 runs to 12 residues. Germline V lookup: CDR1 SEHNR, CDR2 FQNEAQ (reference sequence). CDR3 in DNA: TGTGCCAGCATAGGGACTATCAATGAGCAGTTCTTC. Translating it yields CASIGTINEQFF.

The V and J genes are TRBV11-2 and TRBJ2-3, with 9 positions matching TRBD2. The CDR3 consists of 17 residues. In germline, CDR1 is SGHAT, CDR2 FQNNGV. The V segment lost 0 bases and the J segment 4 bases; nucleotides outside the gene matches: 8. The CDR3 DNA reads as TGTGCCAGCAGCTTAGATAGCGGGGGTAGAGTTCCAGATACGCAGTATTTT. It specifies CASSLDSGGRVPDTQYF.

This clonotype is judged large (0.1 to 1%). CDR3 amino acids: CASRIGGDTQYF. In DNA, the CDR3 is TGTGCCAGCAGGATTGGCGGAGATACGCAGTATTTT. The chain uses TRBV12-3 or TRBV12-4 and TRBJ2-3, with no clear D. Trimming took off 6 bases at V and 5 bases at J, with 9 bases between the two ends. The CDR3 runs 12 residues.

Within the sample, this clonotype is medium-sized. A clone one base away is much larger, so this may be a read error. This chain joins TRBV6-2 or TRBV6-3 and TRBJ2-1, with TRBD1 identical over 8 bases. The CDR3 loop spans 15 amino acids. Germline CDR1 and CDR2: MNHEY and SVGEGT. The CDR3 nucleotides read TGTGCCAGCGGTTACCTCTGGACAGGGATGAATGAGCAGTTCTTC. It translates to CASGYLWTGMNEQFF.

This clonotype is deemed large (0.1 to 1%). The V and J genes are TRBV9 and TRBJ2-5, with 9 nucleotides matching TRBD1. Germline loops: CDR1 SGDLS, CDR2 YYNGEE. The CDR3 length is 17 residues. V lost 0 bases and J lost 5; bases outside the gene matches: 11. CDR3 residues: CASSVDQGQGWGETQYF. In DNA, the CDR3 is TGTGCCAGCAGCGTAGACCAGGGACAGGGCTGGGGGGAGACCCAGTACTTC.

This clonotype is termed large. This rearrangement joins TRBV5-6 to TRBJ1-4; 8 nucleotides line up with TRBD1. V was clipped by 3 bases and J by 0 bases; unmatched bases: 7. The CDR3 has 17 residues. Germline-derived CDR1 and CDR2 are SGHDT and YYEEEE. CDR3 sequence reads: CASSWRQGTATNEKLFF. In DNA form, the CDR3 reads TGTGCCAGCAGCTGGAGACAGGGGACCGCAACTAATGAAAAACTGTTTTTT.

The rearrangement uses TRBV15 and TRBJ2-7; TRBD2 aligns across 7 bases. This CDR3 comprises 17 residues. The germline gives CDR1 LNHNV, CDR2 YYDKDF (reference sequence). Losses at the gene ends were 3 bases for V and 3 bases for J; bases not matched to a gene: 14. CDR3 in DNA: TGTGCCACCAGCAGCCAAGATTGGTTGACTAGCAGCTACGAGCAGTACTTC. This codes for CATSSQDWLTSSYEQYF.